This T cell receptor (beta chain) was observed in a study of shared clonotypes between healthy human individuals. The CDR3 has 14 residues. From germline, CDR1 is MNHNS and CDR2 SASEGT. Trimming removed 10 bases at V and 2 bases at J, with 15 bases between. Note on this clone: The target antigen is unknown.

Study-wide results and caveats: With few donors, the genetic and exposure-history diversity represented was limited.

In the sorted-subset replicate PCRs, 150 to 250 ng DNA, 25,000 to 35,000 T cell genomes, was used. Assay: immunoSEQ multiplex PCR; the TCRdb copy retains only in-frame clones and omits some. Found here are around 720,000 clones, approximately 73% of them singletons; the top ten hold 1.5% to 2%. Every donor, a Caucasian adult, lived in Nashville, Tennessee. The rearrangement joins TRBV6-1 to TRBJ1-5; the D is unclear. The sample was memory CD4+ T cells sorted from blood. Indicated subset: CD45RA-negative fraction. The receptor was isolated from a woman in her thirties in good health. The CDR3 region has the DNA TGTGCCACCATGGCGGGAGGCGGCAATCAGCCCCAGCATTTT. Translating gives CATMAGGGNQPQHF.